This entry concerns a single TCR beta chain. Carrying unique molecular identifiers, the cDNA also gained a universal primer site through template switching. TCRdb ran MiXCR on the 5' RACE reads and lists one entry per CDR3 protein. The profile shows roughly 690,000 distinct CDR3 sequences, roughly 6% of them singletons. The sample belongs to a study of identical twins. CDR3 size: 14 residues. Trimming took 2 bases from V and 4 from J, leaving 11 bases between them. The rearrangement joins TRBV12-3 or TRBV12-4 to TRBJ2-5; D uncertain. This TCR was recovered from a man between 18 and 35 years old in good health. The specimen sequenced was naive T cells sorted from blood. The CDR3 sequence: CASSLYTWGETQYF. CDR3 bases: TGTGCCAGCAGTTTATACACATGGGGAGAGACCCAGTACTTC.